This T cell receptor beta chain was found in a study of OX40 agonist ivuxolimab in advanced cancers. Study at large: Patient treatment consisted of intravenous ivuxolimab administration every 2 weeks at 0.01 to 10 mg/kg. A partial response was reached by three patients: one with hepatocellular carcinoma and two with cutaneous melanoma. Patients were roughly 83% male with ages roughly 20 to 85, mean around 61. Overall study findings and caveats: Among some nonresponders, normalized T-cell clonal expansion was also low.

Profiled with immunoSEQ multiplex PCR; TCRdb holds only in-frame clones, not every one. The sample yields roughly 14,000 clones, roughly 87% seen once. Remarks on this clone: The antigen is not known. At one end, the junction sequence differs from germline, possibly due to a read error.

Germline CDR1 is MNHEY and CDR2 is SVGAGI. The CDR3 extends over 14 amino acids. The sequence was collected from an adult with an advanced solid tumor such as melanoma, head and neck, liver or kidney cancer. Here the sequenced sample was CD4+ or CD8+ T cells sorted from blood, taken in a trial of the OX40 agonist ivuxolimab. This chain links TRBV6-5 with TRBJ1-4; D unresolved. The CDR3 spells CAISEHPTNEKLFF. CDR3 nucleotide sequence: TGTGCCATCAGTGAGCACCCAACTAATGAAAAACTGTTTTTT.